This T cell receptor (beta chain) derives from a study of cytomegalovirus exposure and HLA in healthy donors. Study-wide results and caveats: CMV serostatus alone was available as immune exposure information.

This clone was observed a handful of times. No antigen is known for it. Use of 60 Vbeta and 13 Jbeta primers characterized the PCR. TCRdb's copy holds only in-frame clones and misses some; the assay was immunoSEQ multiplex PCR. The sample has around 150,000 clones; around two thirds are singletons. Germline trimming cut 3 bases from V and 6 bases from J; bases unmatched to any gene: 6. The CDR3 spans 15 residues. Germline CDR1 reads MNHEY; CDR2 reads SMNVEV (reference sequence). Material for sequencing was PBMCs. The TCR was taken from a man over 45 in good health and CMV-seronegative. The chain has TRBV27 and TRBJ1-5, with 9 bases identical to TRBD1. This chain's CDR3 is CASSFTGGYGQPQHF. The CDR3 nucleotides read TGTGCCAGCAGTTTCACAGGGGGCTACGGTCAGCCCCAGCATTTT.